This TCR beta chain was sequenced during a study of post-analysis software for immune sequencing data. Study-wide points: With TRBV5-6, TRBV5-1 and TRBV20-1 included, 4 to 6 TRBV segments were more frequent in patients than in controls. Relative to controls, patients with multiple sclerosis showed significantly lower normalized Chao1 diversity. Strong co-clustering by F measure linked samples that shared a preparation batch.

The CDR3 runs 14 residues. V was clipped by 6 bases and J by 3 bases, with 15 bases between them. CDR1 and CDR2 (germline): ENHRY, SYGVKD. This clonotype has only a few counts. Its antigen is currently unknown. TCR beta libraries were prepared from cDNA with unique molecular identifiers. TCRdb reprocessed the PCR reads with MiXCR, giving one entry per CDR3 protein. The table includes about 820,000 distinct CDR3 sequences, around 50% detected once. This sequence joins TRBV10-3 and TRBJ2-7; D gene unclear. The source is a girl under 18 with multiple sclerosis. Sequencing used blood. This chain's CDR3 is CAISPSLADYEQYF. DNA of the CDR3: TGTGCCATCAGCCCTTCCCTGGCGGACTACGAGCAGTACTTC.